One and the same sample provided the 15 T cell receptor beta chains below, sequenced in a study of cytomegalovirus exposure and HLA in healthy donors. PCR was performed using 60 Vbeta and 13 Jbeta primers. TCRdb's table, derived via immunoSEQ multiplex PCR, lists solely in-frame clones and lacks some. The sample has 150,000 to 200,000 clones; 65% to 85% are singletons. Sequencing was carried out using PBMCs. Receptor source: a woman aged 25 to 39 in good health and CMV-seropositive.

The rearrangement joins TRBV4-1 to TRBJ1-5, with 8 positions matching TRBD1. Germline V lookup: CDR1 MGHRA, CDR2 YSYEKL. V was pared by 1 base and J by 0 bases, with 5 bases of the junction left unmatched. This CDR3 contains 17 residues. CDR3 DNA: TGCGCCAGCAGCCAAGTGACCGGGACAGGTAGCAATCAGCCCCAGCATTTT. Encoded protein: CASSQVTGTGSNQPQHF.

The CDR3 spells CASAVGQNTEAFF. Here the CDR3 DNA reads TGTGCCAGCGCAGTGGGACAAAACACTGAAGCTTTCTTT. This rearrangement joins TRBV7-2 to TRBJ1-1; TRBD1 is a possible D gene (6 bases). The CDR3 loop spans 13 amino acids. Germline V lookup: CDR1 SGHTA, CDR2 FQGNSA. V lost 8 bases, J lost 2 bases, and 12 bases lay in between.

This chain connects TRBV4-3 to TRBJ2-7; a possible D gene is TRBD1 (6 bases). Germline loops: CDR1 LGHNA, CDR2 YSLEER. The V gene lost 5 bases and the J gene lost 1 base, with 12 bases spanning the gap. The CDR3 totals 14 residues. CDR3 region: CASSYQTGSYEQYF. CDR3 DNA sequence: TGCGCCAGCAGCTACCAGACAGGATCCTACGAGCAGTACTTC.

A note on this clone: The sample has other DNA sequences that encode this CDR3 too. The chain uses TRBV7-2 and TRBJ1-2, with D tentatively TRBD1 (6 bases). The CDR3 is 12 residues long. Germline CDR1 is SGHTA and CDR2 is FQGNSA. The V end was cut by 5 bases, the J end by 4 bases, with 8 bases between. The CDR3 coding sequence is TGTGCCAGCAGCCCGGACAGCTATGGCTACACCTTC. Residues: CASSPDSYGYTF.

J is TRBJ1-5 and V is TRBV7-2, with 7 nucleotides matching TRBD1. CDR3 length: 15 amino acids. Germline values: CDR1 SGHTA, CDR2 FQGNSA. Trimming cost V 5 bases and J 3 bases; bases outside gene matches: 7. The CDR3 DNA is TGTGCCAGCAGCGCAGGACAGGCCTACAATCAGCCCCAGCATTTT. Encoded protein: CASSAGQAYNQPQHF. Complete variable domain (other parts from reference TRBV7-2 and TRBJ1-5): GAGVSQSPSNKVTEKGKDVELRCDPISGHTALYWYRQSLGQGLEFLIYFQGNSAPDKSGLPSDRFSAERTGGSVSTLTIQRTQQEDSAVYLCASSAGQAYNQPQHFGDGTRLSIL.

About this clone itself: Other DNA variants within this sample encode the same CDR3. This chain connects TRBV19 to TRBJ1-2; tentatively, D is TRBD1 (6 bases). The CDR3 totals 13 residues. The V gene's germline CDR1 is LNHDA and CDR2 SQIVND (reference sequence). V was cut by 3 bases and J by 4 bases, with 9 bases left in between. The CDR3 loop is CASSMGQVYGYTF. In DNA, the CDR3 is TGTGCCAGTAGTATGGGACAAGTCTATGGCTACACCTTC.

The chain is built from TRBV10-3 and TRBJ2-5; TRBD2 matches 12 bases. Germline CDR1 and CDR2: ENHRY and SYGVKD. With V trimmed by 0 bases and J by 6 bases, 8 bases remained unmatched. The CDR3 length is 17 residues. CDR3 DNA: TGTGCCATCAGTGAGTCGAGGACTAGCGGGATAATTAAGACCCAGTACTTC. Amino acids: CAISESRTSGIIKTQYF.

The chain carries TRBV5-1 and TRBJ2-5; 9 bases match TRBD2. Germline V gives CDR1 SGHRS, CDR2 YFSETQ. This CDR3 has 16 residues. V shed 2 bases, J shed 5 bases, and the junction held 10 bases outside the gene matches. CDR3 loop: CASSFQGAGGPETQYF. The CDR3 DNA is TGCGCCAGCAGCTTCCAAGGGGCGGGGGGGCCGGAGACCCAGTACTTC.

The CDR3 DNA reads as TGTGCCAGCAGTTACGAACAGACCCACATGAACACTGAAGCTTTCTTT. Amino acid sequence: CASSYEQTHMNTEAFF. The rearrangement uses TRBV6-5 and TRBJ1-1; D not resolved. Between the trimmed V and J ends, which lost 2 bases and 0 bases, there was a span of 13 bases. The CDR3 spans 16 residues. Germline CDR1 and CDR2: MNHEY and SVGAGI.

The CDR3 here is CASSAAEDTEAFF. The DNA of the CDR3 is TGTGCCAGCAGTGCGGCAGAGGACACTGAAGCTTTCTTT. The J gene is TRBJ1-1, the V gene TRBV6-4; no reliable D call. Deletions cut 4 bases from V and 3 bases from J, with 9 bases between. CDR1 MRHNA and CDR2 SNTAGT come from the germline V gene. This CDR3 is built from 13 residues.

Only a few counts were recorded for this clone. This chain uses TRBV19 with TRBJ2-7; D is undetermined. Trimming shortened V by 3 bases and J by 4 bases, and 10 bases separated the two germline ends. Germline V gene data show CDR1 as LNHDA and CDR2 as SQIVND (reference sequence). CDR3 length: 13 amino acids. Here the CDR3 DNA reads TGTGCCAGTAGTATTGCCCTAGTATACGAGCAGTACTTC. Its translation is CASSIALVYEQYF.

The chain combines TRBV27 with TRBJ1-2; 8 bases line up with TRBD1. Germline loops: CDR1 MNHEY, CDR2 SMNVEV (reference sequence). CDR3 length: 17 amino acids. The V and J ends lost 5 bases and 0 bases, in that order; junction bases with no gene match: 11. DNA for the CDR3: TGTGCCAGCAGTCCCAGGACAGGGTGGGGAGCTAACTATGGCTACACCTTC. Translating it yields CASSPRTGWGANYGYTF.

The rearrangement links TRBV10-3 to TRBJ2-3; weak D call: TRBD2 (5 bases). The CDR3 loop spans 13 amino acids. From germline, CDR1 is ENHRY and CDR2 SYGVKD. The V gene lost 7 bases and the J gene lost 5 bases, with 13 bases spanning the gap. CDR3 sequence reads: CAINPGLQDTQYF. The CDR3 nucleotides are TGTGCCATCAACCCCGGACTGCAAGATACGCAGTATTTT.

This clone was counted between two and nine times. The rearrangement joins TRBV11-3 to TRBJ2-5; D possibly corresponds to TRBD2 (6 bases). The CDR3 contains 13 residues. V lost 2 bases to trimming and J lost 4 bases, with 8 bases between them. Germline CDR1 SGHNT, CDR2 YENEEA. The chain's CDR3 is CASSLYGGETQYF. For the CDR3, the DNA is TGTGCCAGCAGCTTATACGGGGGAGAGACCCAGTACTTC.

This chain connects TRBV5-1 to TRBJ2-7; the match to TRBD1 covers 7 bases. The CDR3 loop spans 12 amino acids. The J segment lost 3 bases and the V segment lost 7 bases, leaving 4 bases of the junction unmatched. CDR1 SGHRS and CDR2 YFSETQ come from the germline V gene. The CDR3 DNA is TGCGCCAGCCACGGGACAGACTACGAGCAGTACTTC. Its protein product is CASHGTDYEQYF. Full variable domain (remainder filled in from reference TRBV5-1 and TRBJ2-7): KAGVTQTPRYLIKTRGQQVTLSCSPISGHRSVSWYQQTPGQGLQFLFEYFSETQRNKGNFPGRFSGRQFSNSRSEMNVSTLELGDSALYLCASHGTDYEQYFGPGTRLTVT.